Described below is a single T cell receptor (beta chain) sequence and its context. Germline assignment: CDR1 SGHRS and CDR2 YFSETQ. Trimming removed 0 bases at V and 3 bases at J, with 15 bases between. The length of the CDR3 is 16 residues. Profiled with immunoSEQ multiplex PCR; TCRdb holds only in-frame clones, not every one. This sample has approximately 110,000 clones, with more than 75% found just once. The entry originates in a study of T cell responses to AZD1222 COVID-19 vaccine. The chain has TRBV5-1 and TRBJ2-5; a weak D match, TRBD1 (6 bases). The source is an adult in good health. Source: peripheral blood, taken on day 0 of AZD1222 vaccination. The CDR3 sequence: CASSLVTGRSEETQYF. In DNA form, the CDR3 reads TGCGCCAGCAGCTTGGTGACAGGAAGGTCGGAAGAGACCCAGTACTTC.